This T cell receptor beta chain was captured in a study of CXCR3-negative and CXCR3-positive naive CD8 T cells. 5' RACE that incorporated UMI labels was used to prepare the TRB cDNA libraries. Reprocessing the 5' RACE reads, TCRdb reports a single entry for every CDR3 protein and omits DNA. Its table lists 100,000 to 150,000 distinct CDR3 sequences. Germline V gives CDR1 LNHDA, CDR2 SQIVND (reference sequence). The CDR3 is 18 residues long. The TCR sequence derives from a human donor in good health. Some clones in this sample may be carry-over from other donors' samples. V usage is TRBV19 and J usage is TRBJ2-1; TCRdb names TRBD2, which stays unverified in the absence of DNA. Source material: naive CXCR3- CD8+ T cells from blood. Subset noted: CD45RO-CCR7+CD27+CD95- naive CD8+ T cells lacking CXCR3 (TNR3-). CDR3: CASNGGTGGATWMNEQFF.